This TCR beta chain comes out of a study of T cells in Graves' hyperthyroidism and ophthalmopathy. This CDR3 is 15 amino acids long. After removal of 6 bases from V and 1 base from J, the junction contained 7 bases not matched to a gene. Germline V CDR1 and CDR2: DFQATT, SNEGSKA (reference sequence). Regions amplified from RNA transcripts were the TCR beta CDR3 regions. Researchers ran a first-round RT-PCR on the TCR CDR3 using the HTBI primer set. TCRdb ran MiXCR on the multiplex PCR reads and lists one entry per CDR3 protein. The sample lists 200,000 to 250,000 distinct CDR3 sequences; approximately 17% were seen once. Researchers barred patients who had uncontrolled infection, other autoimmune disease, pregnancy or lactation.

Sequencing was carried out using blood. The chain uses TRBV20-1 and TRBJ2-3, with TRBD2 matching 10 bases. This sequence originates from a man in his forties or fifties with Graves' hyperthyroidism. CDR3 sequence reads: CSARAGLAGTDTQYF. Written as DNA, the CDR3 is TGCAGTGCCCGAGCTGGACTAGCGGGCACAGATACGCAGTATTTT.